This entry features one TCR beta chain sequence. Produced via immunoSEQ multiplex PCR; TCRdb's table is partial and in-frame only. The sample consists of tens of thousands of clones, under 95% of them appearing once. These data belong to a study of T cell changes during pregnancy in multiple sclerosis. Trimming took 4 bases from V and 5 from J; bases not matched to a gene: 5. Germline CDR1 is SGHDT and CDR2 is YYEEEE. The CDR3 is 13 residues long. This sample comprised CD4+ T cells from peripheral blood mononuclear cells, obtained in the third trimester of pregnancy. J is TRBJ2-7 and V is TRBV5-6; TRBD1 matches 8 bases. The sequence was collected from a female donor in good health, enrolled as a control in a pregnancy study. The CDR3 nucleotides are TGTGCCAGCAGCCTTCCCAGGGGGCACGAGCAGTACTTC. Residues: CASSLPRGHEQYF.